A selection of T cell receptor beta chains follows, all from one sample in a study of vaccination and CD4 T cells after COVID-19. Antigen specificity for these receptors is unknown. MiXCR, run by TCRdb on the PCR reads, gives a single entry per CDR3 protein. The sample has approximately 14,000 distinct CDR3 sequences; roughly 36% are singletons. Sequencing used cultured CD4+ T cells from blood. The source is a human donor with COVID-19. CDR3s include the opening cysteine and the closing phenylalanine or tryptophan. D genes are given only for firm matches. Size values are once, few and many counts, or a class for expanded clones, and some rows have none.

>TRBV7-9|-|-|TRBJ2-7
TGTGCCAGCGCTAGGGACTTACAGAGCGAGCAGTACTTC
CASARDLQSEQYF
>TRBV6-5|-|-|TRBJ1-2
TGTGCCAGCAGTTATAGAAGAGAAAGATCCTTAAACTATGGCTGCACCTTC
CASSYRRERSLNYGCTF
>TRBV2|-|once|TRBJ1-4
TGTGCCAGCAGTGGGACCAGCCGAACTAATGAAAAACTGTTTTTT
CASSGTSRTNEKLFF
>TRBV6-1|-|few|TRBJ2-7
TGTGCCAGCAGTAGGGGTGAGAGGGCCTACGAGCAGTACTTC
CASSRGERAYEQYF
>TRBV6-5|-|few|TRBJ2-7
TGTGCCAGCAGTTACTCGACTGGTCTGGACGAGCAGTACTTC
CASSYSTGLDEQYF
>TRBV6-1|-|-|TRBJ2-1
TGTGCCAGCATCGGTAACATGGGTCGGGGATCGGACAATGAGCAGTTCTTC
CASIGNMGRGSDNEQFF
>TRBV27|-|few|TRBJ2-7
TGTGCCAGCAGTTTACCCCCTCGGGGGTGCTACGAGCAGTACTTC
CASSLPPRGCYEQYF
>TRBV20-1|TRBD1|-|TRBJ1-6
TGCAGTGCTAGAGTTCCGGACAGGGGTATGTCACCCCTCCACTTT
CSARVPDRGMSPLHF
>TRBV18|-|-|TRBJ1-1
TGTGCCAGCTCACCAACCGGACGGACGAACACTGAAGCTTTCTTT
CASSPTGRTNTEAFF
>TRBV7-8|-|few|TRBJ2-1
TGTGCCAGCAGCTTAGACTTGTCCCCCTACAATGAGCAGTTCTTC
CASSLDLSPYNEQFF
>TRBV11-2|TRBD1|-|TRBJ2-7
TGTGCCAGCAGCTTAGTAGGGACAGGCTCCTACGAGCAGTACTTC
CASSLVGTGSYEQYF
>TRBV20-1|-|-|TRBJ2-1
TGCAGTGCCGTCCGAGAGGGTAGCTCCTACAATGAGCAGTTCTTC
CSAVREGSSYNEQFF
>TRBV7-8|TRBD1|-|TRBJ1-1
TGTGCCAGCAGCTTACCCGGGACAGGGACAGAAGCGGCTTTCTTT
CASSLPGTGTEAAFF
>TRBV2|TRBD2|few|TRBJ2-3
TGTGCCAGCAGGGGACTAGCGGGGGGATTTAGCACAGATACGCAGTATTTT
CASRGLAGGFSTDTQYF
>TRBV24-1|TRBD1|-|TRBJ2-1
TGTGCCACCAGTGATAAATACAGGGGGCGGGAGCAGTTCTTC
CATSDKYRGREQFF
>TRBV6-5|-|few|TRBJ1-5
TGTGCCAGCAGTTACACTCAGGGGAAGGGGCAGCCCCAGCATTTT
CASSYTQGKGQPQHF
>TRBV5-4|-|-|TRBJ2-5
TGTGCCAGCAGCCCTGGGGTGAGCCAGCTAGAGACCCAGTACTTC
CASSPGVSQLETQYF
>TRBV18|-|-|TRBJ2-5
TGTGCCAGCTCACCACCTGGTTCAGGGCGAGAGACCCAGTACTTC
CASSPPGSGRETQYF
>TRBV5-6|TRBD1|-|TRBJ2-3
TGTGCCAGCAGCCCAAGACAGGGGGCCACAGATACGCAGTATTTT
CASSPRQGATDTQYF
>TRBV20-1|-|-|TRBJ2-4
TGCAGTGCTAGGGATAGAGGGAAAAACATTCAGTACTTC
CSARDRGKNIQYF
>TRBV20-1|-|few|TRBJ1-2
TGCAGTGCTCTTTTGGGGGGCCGTGGCTACACCTTC
CSALLGGRGYTF
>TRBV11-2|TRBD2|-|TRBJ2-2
TGTGCCAGCAGCTCGGGACTAGCGGGCGGGGAGCTGTTTTTT
CASSSGLAGGELFF
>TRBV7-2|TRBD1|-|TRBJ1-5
TGTGCCAGCAGCCCCGGACAGGGGTGGCATCAGCCCCAGCATTTT
CASSPGQGWHQPQHF
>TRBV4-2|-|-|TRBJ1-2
TGTGCCAGCAGCCAAGGGGAGAGCTACACCTTC
CASSQGESYTF
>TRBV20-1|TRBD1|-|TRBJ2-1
TGCAGTGCTAAGGGACCCGGGACAGGAGGGAGAAATTCCTACAATGAGCAGTTCTTC
CSAKGPGTGGRNSYNEQFF
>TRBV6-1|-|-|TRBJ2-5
TGTGCCAGCAGTCACCAAGGGACCCAGTACTTC
CASSHQGTQYF
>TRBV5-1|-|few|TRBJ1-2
TGCGCCAGCAGCTTTGGGGGCGCGGACTATGGCTACACCTTC
CASSFGGADYGYTF
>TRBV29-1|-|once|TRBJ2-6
TGCAGCGTTGTCTCCGCCGGGGCCAACGTCCTGACTTTC
CSVVSAGANVLTF
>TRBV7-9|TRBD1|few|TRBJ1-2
TGTGCCAGCAGCTTAGCGACAGGGGGCCCGGGAGGCTACACCTTC
CASSLATGGPGGYTF
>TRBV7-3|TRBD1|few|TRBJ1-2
TGTGCCAGCAGCCCGACGGACAGGGGAGGCTACACCTTC
CASSPTDRGGYTF
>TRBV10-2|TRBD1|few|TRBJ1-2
TGCGCCAGCCGGGGACAGGCTTTGTATGGCTACACCTTC
CASRGQALYGYTF
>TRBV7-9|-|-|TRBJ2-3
TGTGCCAGCAGCTTGGGCCGACGTAGAGATTTT
CASSLGRRRDF
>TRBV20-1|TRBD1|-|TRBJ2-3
TGCAGTGCTAGAGCCCTGGGACAGGGGAGCACAGATACGCAGTATTTT
CSARALGQGSTDTQYF
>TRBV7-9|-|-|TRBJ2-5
TGTGCCAGCAGCCTAAAGGAGACCCAGTACTTC
CASSLKETQYF
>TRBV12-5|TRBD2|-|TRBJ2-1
TGTGCTAGTGGTCGCCCCGGGACTAGGTATTTCAATGAGCAGTTCTTC
CASGRPGTRYFNEQFF
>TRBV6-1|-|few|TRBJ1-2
TGTGCCAGCAAAGGGGGAACCTATGGCTACACCTTC
CASKGGTYGYTF
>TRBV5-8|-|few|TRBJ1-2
TGTGCCAGCAGCTCGGTGGGGTATGGCTACACCTTC
CASSSVGYGYTF
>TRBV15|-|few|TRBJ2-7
TGTGCCACCAGCAGAGATAAGAGAAGGATCGGTAGCTACGAGCAGTACTTC
CATSRDKRRIGSYEQYF
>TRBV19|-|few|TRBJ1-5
TGTGCCAGTAGCCCTTTGGCGGCACCCCAGCATTTT
CASSPLAAPQHF
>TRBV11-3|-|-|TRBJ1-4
TGTGCCAGCAGCCTGGGCCCAGAGGAAAAACTGTTTTTT
CASSLGPEEKLFF